This T cell receptor (beta chain) was sequenced for a study of cytomegalovirus exposure and HLA in healthy donors. Using immunoSEQ multiplex PCR, the repertoire was profiled, and TCRdb retains in-frame clones only, with some absent. Seen here are about 130,000 clones, over 90% observed once, and the top ten hold approximately 1.3%. V shed 6 bases and J shed 5 bases, with 16 bases lying between them. CDR1 and CDR2 from the germline V gene are SNHLY and FYNNEI. This CDR3 region has 15 residues. Sequencing input: PBMCs. This TCR was recovered from a young woman in good health and CMV-seronegative. J is TRBJ1-4 and V is TRBV2; tentative D call: TRBD1 (5 bases). The CDR3 nucleotides are TGTGCCAGCAGCCAATACGGACAAAGGAATGAAAAACTGTTTTTT. Its translation is CASSQYGQRNEKLFF.